This T cell receptor (beta chain) was sequenced for a study of T cells in women clearing cervical HPV infection. The assay was immunoSEQ multiplex PCR, and TCRdb's table has in-frame clones only and misses some. The sample data list tens of thousands of clones. Regarding this clone: Read sequence stops 3 residues before the CDR3 end, and the germline J gene provides the missing end.

Germline lookup yields CDR1 DFQATT and CDR2 SNEGSKA (reference sequence). Trimming cost V 6 bases and J 4 bases, with 16 bases left between them. This CDR3 is 13 amino acids long. The chain couples TRBV20-1 to TRBJ2-7, with D perhaps TRBD2 (5 bases). The clonotype comes from a woman between 18 and 70 years old with a cervical HPV16 infection that either progressed to CIN3+ or cleared (not recorded which). Sample: blood buffy coat. The sequenced part of the CDR3 DNA is TGCAGTGCCGCCGGACTCCTGATGTACGAG. Translated, it gives CSAAGLLMYE. From start to end, the CDR3 is CSAAGLLMYEQYF.